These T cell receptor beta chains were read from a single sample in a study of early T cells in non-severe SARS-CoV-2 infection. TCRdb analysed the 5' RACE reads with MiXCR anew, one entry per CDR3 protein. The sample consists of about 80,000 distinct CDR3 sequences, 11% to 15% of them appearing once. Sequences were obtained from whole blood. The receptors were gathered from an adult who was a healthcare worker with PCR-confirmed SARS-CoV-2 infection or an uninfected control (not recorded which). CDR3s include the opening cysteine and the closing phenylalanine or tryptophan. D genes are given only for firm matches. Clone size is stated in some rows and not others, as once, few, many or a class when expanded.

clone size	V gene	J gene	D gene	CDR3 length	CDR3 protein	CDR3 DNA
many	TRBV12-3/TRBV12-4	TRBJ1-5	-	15	CASSPGDYSNQPQHF	TGTGCCAGCAGCCCCGGGGATTATAGCAATCAGCCCCAGCATTTT
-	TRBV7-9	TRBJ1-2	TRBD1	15	CASSLAGTGGGGYTF	TGTGCCAGCAGCTTAGCTGGGACAGGGGGCGGTGGCTACACCTTC
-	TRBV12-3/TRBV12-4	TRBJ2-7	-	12	CASSVIGVEQYF	TGTGCCAGCAGTGTCATTGGGGTCGAGCAGTACTTC
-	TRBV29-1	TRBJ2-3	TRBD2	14	CSVRAGASTDTQYF	TGCAGCGTTAGAGCGGGGGCCTCCACAGATACGCAGTATTTT
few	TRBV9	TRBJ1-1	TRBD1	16	CASSAGQGLVNTEAFF	TGTGCCAGCAGCGCGGGACAGGGGCTTGTCAACACTGAAGCTTTCTTT
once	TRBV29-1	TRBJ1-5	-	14	CSVAAAGPGEPQHF	TGCAGCGTTGCAGCGGCAGGGCCTGGGGAGCCCCAGCATTTT
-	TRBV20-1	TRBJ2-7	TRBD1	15	CSARALKGGNYEQYF	TGCAGTGCTAGAGCCCTTAAAGGGGGCAACTACGAGCAGTACTTC
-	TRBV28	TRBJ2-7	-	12	CASSMSFYEQYF	TGTGCCAGCAGCATGTCTTTCTACGAGCAGTACTTC
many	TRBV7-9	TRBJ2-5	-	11	CASSSWETQYF	TGTGCCAGCAGCAGTTGGGAGACCCAGTACTTC
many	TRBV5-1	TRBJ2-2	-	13	CASSLEVTGELFF	TGCGCCAGCAGCTTGGAGGTTACCGGGGAGCTGTTTTTT
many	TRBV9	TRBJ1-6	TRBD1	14	CASSEGALDSPLHF	TGTGCCAGCAGCGAGGGGGCTCTGGATTCACCCCTCCACTTT
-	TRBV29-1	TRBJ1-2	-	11	CSVGESDGYTF	TGCAGCGTTGGGGAGAGCGATGGCTACACCTTC
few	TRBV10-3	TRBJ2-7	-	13	CAISALDGYEQYF	TGTGCCATCAGTGCCTTGGACGGCTACGAGCAGTACTTC
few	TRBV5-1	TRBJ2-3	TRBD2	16	CASSPGLWTSSDTQYF	TGCGCCAGCAGTCCTGGGTTGTGGACTAGCAGTGATACGCAGTATTTT
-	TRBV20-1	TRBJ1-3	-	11	CSARGENTIYF	TGCAGTGCTAGAGGGGAAAACACCATATATTTT
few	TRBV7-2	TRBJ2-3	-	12	CASSLWADTQYF	TGTGCCAGCAGCTTATGGGCAGATACGCAGTATTTT
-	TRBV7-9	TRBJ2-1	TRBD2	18	CASSLPAGGSSSYNEQFF	TGTGCCAGCAGCTTACCAGCGGGGGGCTCAAGCTCCTACAATGAGCAGTTCTTC
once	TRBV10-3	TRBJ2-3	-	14	CAISESGVADTQYF	TGTGCCATCAGTGAGTCCGGGGTTGCAGATACGCAGTATTTT
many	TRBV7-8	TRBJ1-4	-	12	CASSLGKEKLFF	TGTGCCAGCAGCTTAGGCAAGGAAAAACTGTTTTTT
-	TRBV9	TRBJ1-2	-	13	CASGDSQAGGYTF	TGTGCCAGCGGGGACTCCCAGGCGGGTGGCTACACCTTC
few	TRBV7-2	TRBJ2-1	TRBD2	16	CASSAATSGVRNEQFF	TGTGCCAGCAGCGCTGCCACTAGCGGGGTAAGAAATGAGCAGTTCTTC
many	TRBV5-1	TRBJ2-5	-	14	CASSEGGGQETQYF	TGCGCCAGCAGCGAAGGGGGAGGTCAAGAGACCCAGTACTTC
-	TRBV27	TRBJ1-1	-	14	CASNPREMNTEAFF	TGTGCCAGCAACCCCCGGGAGATGAACACTGAAGCTTTCTTT
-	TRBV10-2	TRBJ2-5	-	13	CASSSVGGETQYF	TGCGCCAGCTCATCTGTAGGCGGAGAGACCCAGTACTTC
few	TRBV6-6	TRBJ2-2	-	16	CASSKVKGPVTGELFF	TGTGCCAGCAGTAAGGTGAAAGGGCCCGTCACCGGGGAGCTGTTTTTT
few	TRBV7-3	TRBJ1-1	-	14	CASSAYTGSPEAFF	TGTGCCAGCAGCGCCTATACAGGGAGCCCTGAAGCTTTCTTT
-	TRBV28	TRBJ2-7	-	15	CASSGAGRNSYEQYF	TGTGCCAGCAGTGGGGCAGGACGGAACTCCTACGAGCAGTACTTC
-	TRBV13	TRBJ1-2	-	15	CASSAWTAPNYGYTF	TGTGCCAGCAGCGCTTGGACAGCCCCTAACTATGGCTACACCTTC
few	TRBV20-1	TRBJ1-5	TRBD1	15	CSSVGQGGGNQPQHF	TGCAGTTCAGTGGGACAGGGTGGAGGCAATCAGCCCCAGCATTTT
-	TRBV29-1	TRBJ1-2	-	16	CSVAHSSGAPNYGYTF	TGCAGCGTTGCCCACTCCTCAGGGGCCCCTAACTATGGCTACACCTTC
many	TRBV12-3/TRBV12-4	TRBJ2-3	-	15	CASSLDSVSPDTQYF	TGTGCCAGCAGTTTAGATTCAGTATCCCCAGATACGCAGTATTTT
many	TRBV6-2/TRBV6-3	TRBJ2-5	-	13	CASSPDSQETQYF	TGTGCCAGCAGCCCCGACTCCCAAGAGACCCAGTACTTC
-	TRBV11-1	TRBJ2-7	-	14	CASSLGQARYEQYF	TGTGCCAGCAGCTTAGGACAAGCCCGTTACGAGCAGTACTTC
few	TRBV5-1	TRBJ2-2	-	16	CASSFYVGGNTGELFF	TGCGCCAGCAGCTTTTACGTCGGAGGAAACACCGGGGAGCTGTTTTTT
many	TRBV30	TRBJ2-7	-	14	CAWTSGTGTYEQYF	TGTGCCTGGACGAGCGGGACAGGAACTTACGAGCAGTACTTC
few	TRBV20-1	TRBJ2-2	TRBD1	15	CSARRSQGDTGELFF	TGCAGTGCCAGGAGATCACAGGGGGACACCGGGGAGCTGTTTTTT
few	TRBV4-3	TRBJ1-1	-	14	CASSQGFGGTEAFF	TGCGCCAGCAGCCAAGGATTCGGGGGCACTGAAGCTTTCTTT
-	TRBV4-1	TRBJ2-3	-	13	CASSQETPDTQYF	TGCGCCAGCAGCCAAGAAACCCCAGATACGCAGTATTTT
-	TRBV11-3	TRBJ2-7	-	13	CASSLDQGREQYF	TGTGCCAGCAGCTTAGATCAAGGGCGCGAGCAGTACTTC
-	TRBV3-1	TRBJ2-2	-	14	CASSQEHRTGELFF	TGTGCCAGCAGCCAAGAGCACCGGACCGGGGAGCTGTTTTTT
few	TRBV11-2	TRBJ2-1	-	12	CASSHFRNEQFF	TGTGCCAGCAGCCACTTCAGAAATGAGCAGTTCTTC
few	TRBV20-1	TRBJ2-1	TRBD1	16	CSARDRTGGFYNEQFF	TGCAGTGCTAGAGATCGGACAGGGGGATTCTACAATGAGCAGTTCTTC
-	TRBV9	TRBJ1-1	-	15	CASSVQGGTNTEAFF	TGTGCCAGCAGTGTCCAGGGAGGGACGAACACTGAAGCTTTCTTT
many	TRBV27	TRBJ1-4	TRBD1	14	CASRGTGGGEKLFF	TGTGCCAGCAGAGGGACAGGGGGAGGCGAAAAACTGTTTTTT
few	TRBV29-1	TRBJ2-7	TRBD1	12	CSVARTGDEQYF	TGCAGCGTTGCCCGGACAGGTGACGAGCAGTACTTC
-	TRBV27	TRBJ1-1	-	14	CASRYRNLNTEAFF	TGTGCCAGCAGATACAGGAATTTGAACACTGAAGCTTTCTTT
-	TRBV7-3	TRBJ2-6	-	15	CASSFIPSGANVLTF	TGTGCCAGCAGCTTCATCCCCTCTGGGGCCAACGTCCTGACTTTC
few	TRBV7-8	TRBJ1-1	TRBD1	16	CASIPRDRGRNTEAFF	TGTGCCAGCATCCCCCGGGACAGGGGGCGGAACACTGAAGCTTTCTTT